Listed below are T cell receptor beta chains from one sample, sequenced in a study of PD-L1 blockade in urothelial cancer. Method: immunoSEQ multiplex PCR; TCRdb's copy keeps in-frame clones and lacks some. The sample lists 48,000 or so clones; 80% to 90% were seen once. The specimen was PBMCs, collected around atezolizumab (anti-PD-L1) treatment. The receptors were gathered from a man between 65 and 80 years old with urothelial cancer. Both conserved end residues are part of each CDR3. Fields, in order: J gene, V gene, CDR3 protein.

TRBJ2-3	TRBV5-4	CASSRPGQGTDTQYF
TRBJ2-1	TRBV2	CASSEDWWHGSPLGHEQFF
TRBJ2-3	TRBV5-1	CASSLVGTSGGSSDTQYF
TRBJ2-7	TRBV6-1	CASSDYYEQYF
TRBJ2-1	TRBV28	CASSSGTGDTYNEQFF
TRBJ1-5	TRBV6-5	CASSPRDRVRQPQHF
TRBJ2-3	TRBV18	CASSLGPSGSGTDTQYF
TRBJ2-1	TRBV13	CASSFRAGGHNEQFF
TRBJ1-5	TRBV2	CASSGTGHQPQHF
TRBJ2-2	TRBV5-1	CASSLEGGQGTGELFF
TRBJ2-3	TRBV18	CASSPPSLLWLADTDTQYF
TRBJ1-2	TRBV10-3	CAISVGGDDYGYTF
TRBJ1-2	TRBV11-2	CASSLLPGQGIRGEGYTF
TRBJ2-7	TRBV6-5	CASSSAGLAGSYEQYF
TRBJ2-7	TRBV11-3	CASSTRQGSYEQYF
TRBJ1-1	TRBV5-1	CASSSDREFRSTEAFF
TRBJ2-1	TRBV5-1	CASSSEGRYNEQFF
TRBJ1-5	TRBV5-6	CASSSGTGRGQPQHF